The 20 T cell receptor beta chains presented below share a single source sample, sequenced in a study of STAT5B mutations in CD4+ large granular lymphocyte leukemia. Produced via immunoSEQ multiplex PCR; TCRdb's table is partial and in-frame only. The profile covers a few thousand clones, with roughly 88% appearing a single time and approximately 82% taken by the ten largest. Sequenced sample: PBMCs. The source is a middle-aged man with CD4+ T-cell large granular lymphocyte leukemia.

The CDR3 here is CASSRTGQGDTEAFF. CDR3 nucleotide sequence: TGTGCCAGCAGCCGGACGGGACAGGGGGACACTGAAGCTTTCTTT. The chain carries TRBV11-3 and TRBJ1-1; 11 nucleotides align to TRBD1. Germline V gives CDR1 SGHNT, CDR2 YENEEA. With 5 bases clipped from V and 3 bases from J, the junction kept 5 bases outside the gene matches. The CDR3 is 15 amino acids.

The chain couples TRBV7-2 to TRBJ2-5; tentative D call: TRBD2 (5 bases). This CDR3 contains 15 residues. Germline-derived CDR1 and CDR2 are SGHTA and FQGNSA. Deletions cut 4 bases from V and 2 bases from J, with 14 bases between. CDR3 region: CASSSRTPGQETQYF. CDR3 nucleotides: TGTGCCAGCAGCTCACGGACCCCGGGGCAAGAGACCCAGTACTTC.

This chain connects TRBV4-1 to TRBJ1-2; D might be TRBD1 (6 bases). Trimming removed 4 bases at V and 2 bases at J, with 14 bases between. The length of the CDR3 is 15 residues. Germline V gives CDR1 MGHRA, CDR2 YSYEKL. CDR3 in DNA: TGCGCCAGCAGCCCCTCGAGGGGGGAGAACTATGGCTACACCTTC. Translation gives CASSPSRGENYGYTF.

V gene TRBV7-9 combines with J gene TRBJ2-1; 8 nucleotides match TRBD1. J lost 7 bases, V lost 5 bases, and 10 bases had no gene match. The germline CDR1 and CDR2 sequences are SEHNR and FQNEAQ (reference sequence). This CDR3 has 15 amino acids. CDR3 residues: CASSITDRVRNEQFF. In nucleotides, the CDR3 is TGTGCCAGCAGCATTACGGACAGGGTGAGGAATGAGCAGTTCTTC.

The V gene is TRBV6-1, the J gene TRBJ1-5; D is uncertain. There are 12 residues in the CDR3. The germline V gene encodes CDR1 MNHNS and CDR2 SASEGT. V was cut by 8 bases and J by 4 bases, with 9 bases left in between. The CDR3 DNA reads TGTGCCAGCTCCGACGGGAATCAGCCCCAGCATTTT. It translates to CASSDGNQPQHF.

The J gene is TRBJ2-1, the V gene TRBV2; D is perhaps TRBD1 (6 bases). The CDR3 is made up of 15 amino acids. V shed 8 bases and J shed 3 bases, with 17 bases lying between them. CDR1 SNHLY and CDR2 FYNNEI come from the germline V gene. The CDR3 here is CASLTGQGGYNEQFF. The DNA for the CDR3 is TGTGCCAGCCTGACCGGCCAAGGGGGCTACAATGAGCAGTTCTTC.

The rearrangement links TRBV11-3 to TRBJ1-3; 7 bases fit TRBD1. V was pared by 1 base and J by 2 bases, with 2 bases of the junction left unmatched. This CDR3 has 15 residues. Germline CDR1 SGHNT, CDR2 YENEEA. The CDR3 loop is CASSLVGTAGNTIYF. The CDR3, as DNA: TGTGCCAGCAGCTTAGTAGGGACAGCTGGAAACACCATATATTTT.

This clone is a singleton in its sample. The chain employs TRBV6-5 and TRBJ1-1, with unresolved D. The CDR3 covers 14 residues. Trimming stripped 2 bases from V and 1 base from J, with 8 bases between. Germline loops: CDR1 MNHEY, CDR2 SVGAGI. The CDR3, as DNA: TGTGCCAGCAGTTACGCGCGGGCGAACACTGAAGCTTTCTTT. Protein: CASSYARANTEAFF.

This chain connects TRBV4-1 to TRBJ2-3; the D is unclear. V shed 2 bases and J shed 6 bases, with 6 bases lying between them. Germline CDR1 is MGHRA and CDR2 is YSYEKL. The CDR3 contains 12 residues. The CDR3 sequence is CASSQPLDTQYF. CDR3 in DNA: TGCGCCAGCAGCCAACCCCTTGATACGCAGTATTTT.

The gene calls are TRBV27 and TRBJ1-5, with D hard to call. Trimming stripped 0 bases from V and 6 bases from J, with 6 bases between. This CDR3 has 13 residues. Germline loops: CDR1 MNHEY, CDR2 SMNVEV (reference sequence). The CDR3 reads CASSLSGSQPQHF. The CDR3 coding sequence is TGTGCCAGCAGTTTATCAGGGAGTCAGCCCCAGCATTTT.

This chain uses TRBV30 with TRBJ1-6; D gene ambiguous. V shed 4 bases and J shed 8 bases, with 12 bases lying between them. The germline V gene encodes CDR1 GTSNPN and CDR2 SVGIG (reference sequence). This CDR3 comprises 13 residues. CDR3 loop: CAWTRRGDSPLHF. DNA for the CDR3: TGTGCCTGGACCCGGCGAGGAGATTCACCCCTCCACTTT.

The V gene is TRBV7-2, the J gene TRBJ2-1, with TRBD2 matching 11 bases. V shed 5 bases, J shed 9 bases, and the junction held 12 bases outside the gene matches. The V gene's germline CDR1 is SGHTA and CDR2 FQGNSA. This CDR3 is 16 amino acids long. The CDR3 spells CASSPFSGGAGGEQFF. CDR3 nucleotides: TGTGCCAGCAGCCCATTTAGCGGGGGGGCCGGGGGTGAGCAGTTCTTC.

In DNA form, the CDR3 reads TGTGCCATCATGGGGCCGACCTACGAGCAGTACTTC. It encodes CAIMGPTYEQYF. The chain has TRBV10-3 and TRBJ2-7; a weak D match, TRBD1 (5 bases). Germline loops: CDR1 ENHRY, CDR2 SYGVKD. This CDR3 is 12 amino acids long. V lost 7 bases to trimming and J lost 2 bases, with 9 bases between them.

This rearrangement joins TRBV7-9 to TRBJ1-1; D is uncertain. V was cut by 3 bases and J by 1 base, with 9 bases left in between. The CDR3 is 14 amino acids. Germline assignment: CDR1 SEHNR and CDR2 FQNEAQ (reference sequence). CDR3 nucleotides: TGTGCCAGCAGCTTCATCCTTTCGAACACTGAAGCTTTCTTT. Translating gives CASSFILSNTEAFF.

The rearrangement links TRBV5-4 to TRBJ2-5; 9 bases are a match to TRBD2. The CDR3 covers 14 residues. Germline CDR1 is SGHNT and CDR2 is YYREEE (reference sequence). The junction had 1 base not matched to a gene; V was cut back by 3 bases and J by 1 base. This CDR3 is CASSSGLAQETQYF. CDR3 DNA: TGTGCCAGCAGCTCGGGACTAGCCCAAGAGACCCAGTACTTC.

V gene TRBV4-1 combines with J gene TRBJ1-2; D ambiguous. The CDR3 loop spans 14 amino acids. Germline CDR1 is MGHRA and CDR2 is YSYEKL. V shed 0 bases and J shed 8 bases, with 13 bases lying between them. CDR3 amino acids: CASSQDEDGGGYTF. The DNA for the CDR3 is TGCGCCAGCAGCCAAGATGAGGACGGTGGGGGCTACACCTTC.

V is TRBV7-9 and J is TRBJ1-5; 10 nucleotides agree with TRBD1. This CDR3 has 18 amino acids. CDR1 and CDR2 (germline): SEHNR, FQNEAQ (reference sequence). V trimming: 0 bases; J trimming: 4 bases; junction bases outside the gene matches: 9. The CDR3 DNA reads TGTGCCAGCAGCTTAGCGGGAGGGGGGACAGGGGAGAATCAGCCCCAGCATTTT. This gives the protein CASSLAGGGTGENQPQHF.

This chain connects TRBV30 to TRBJ2-7, with D tentatively TRBD1 (6 bases). This CDR3 spans 14 amino acids. Trimming shortened V by 2 bases and J by 0 bases, and 11 bases separated the two germline ends. The V gene's germline CDR1 is GTSNPN and CDR2 SVGIG (reference sequence). CDR3 amino acids: CAWSRQGSSYEQYF. In DNA form, the CDR3 reads TGTGCCTGGAGTAGGCAGGGGAGCTCCTACGAGCAGTACTTC.

The chain joins TRBV5-5 to TRBJ2-7; tentatively, D is TRBD2 (6 bases). The CDR3 is 14 amino acids. Germline CDR1 and CDR2: SGHKS and YYEKEE (reference sequence). V shed 3 bases and J shed 5 bases, with 15 bases lying between them. The CDR3 DNA reads TGTGCCAGCAGCTGGGCCGGGAGAATGGACGAGCAGTACTTC. This gives the protein CASSWAGRMDEQYF.

The chain carries TRBV10-3 and TRBJ2-1, with a possible D match to TRBD1 (6 bases). Germline CDR1 and CDR2: ENHRY and SYGVKD. The CDR3 contains 16 residues. V was trimmed by 6 bases and J by 5 bases, leaving 20 bases between them. The CDR3, as DNA: TGTGCCATCAGCGGTGATTCTAGGGGGAGCCACAATGAGCAGTTCTTC. Its translation is CAISGDSRGSHNEQFF.